These 8 T cell receptor beta chains originate from one sample sequenced in a study of lymphopenia after photon versus proton radiotherapy. The method was immunoSEQ multiplex PCR; TCRdb's version includes in-frame clones alone and lacks a portion of them. The repertoire includes some 170,000 clones, approximately 86% of them detected once, and approximately 4.8% sits in the top ten. Sample: peripheral blood, taken from a patient treated with photon-based radiotherapy. These TCRs come from a man in his fifties or sixties with gastric cancer.

This chain connects TRBV2 to TRBJ1-5; D uncertain. V gave up 0 bases and J gave up 9 bases, with 15 bases separating them. Germline-derived CDR1 and CDR2 are SNHLY and FYNNEI. This CDR3 comprises 15 residues. The CDR3 protein is CASSEASTREGPQHF. The CDR3 nucleotides are TGTGCCAGCAGTGAAGCATCCACCCGGGAGGGGCCCCAGCATTTT.

Here the CDR3 reads CAWSYSGQGRDQPQHF. DNA for the CDR3: TGTGCCTGGAGCTATTCGGGACAGGGTCGCGATCAGCCCCAGCATTTT. V gene TRBV30 combines with J gene TRBJ1-5, with 9 bases aligning to TRBD1. V lost 3 bases to trimming and J lost 5 bases; unmatched junction nucleotides: 11. The CDR3 is made up of 16 amino acids. The V gene's germline CDR1 is GTSNPN and CDR2 SVGIG (reference sequence).

This sequence joins TRBV9 and TRBJ2-1, with 8 bases identical to TRBD1. V trimming: 5 bases; J trimming: 4 bases; junction bases outside the gene matches: 8. This CDR3 contains 15 residues. In germline, CDR1 is SGDLS, CDR2 YYNGEE. CDR3: CASSPDRGPYNEQFF. CDR3 DNA sequence: TGTGCCAGCAGTCCCGACAGGGGTCCTTACAATGAGCAGTTCTTC. Full variable domain (missing parts from reference TRBV9 and TRBJ2-1): DSGVTQTPKHLITATGQRVTLRCSPRSGDLSVYWYQQSLDQGLQFLIQYYNGEERAKGNILERFSAQQFPDLHSELNLSSLELGDSALYFCASSPDRGPYNEQFFGPGTRLTVL.

This clone was seen more than once but under ten times. The genes are TRBV7-2 and TRBJ2-7; 8 positions agree with TRBD1. The CDR3 is 16 amino acids. V gave up 4 bases and J gave up 3 bases; unmatched junction bases: 11. Germline V gives CDR1 SGHTA, CDR2 FQGNSA. This CDR3 is CASSSEGRTGNYEQYF. The CDR3 DNA is TGTGCCAGCAGCTCAGAAGGTAGGACAGGGAACTACGAGCAGTACTTC.

The CDR3 region is CASSESDPRKSEAFF. CDR3 DNA sequence: TGTGCCAGCAGTGAATCGGACCCCCGTAAGTCTGAAGCTTTCTTT. The chain has TRBV25-1 and TRBJ1-1; the D is unclear. From germline, CDR1 is MGHDK and CDR2 SYGVNS. The ends were cut back, 1 base at V and 6 bases at J, with 15 bases in the middle. The CDR3 spans 15 residues.

This chain uses TRBV10-2 with TRBJ2-3, with TRBD2 identical over 7 bases. Per germline, CDR1 WSHSY and CDR2 SAAADI. V trimming: 3 bases; J trimming: 4 bases; junction bases outside the gene matches: 10. The length of the CDR3 is 16 residues. CDR3 nucleotide sequence: TGCGCCAGCAGTGATGTCAGGGAGGGCCCTCCAGATACGCAGTATTTT. It specifies CASSDVREGPPDTQYF.

This chain uses TRBV5-8 with TRBJ2-4; 8 nucleotides agree with TRBD1. Germline CDR1 reads SGHTS; CDR2 reads YDEGEE. This CDR3 has 16 amino acids. V shed 4 bases, J shed 0 bases, and the junction held 6 bases outside the gene matches. The CDR3 DNA is TGTGCCAGCAGCACGGACAGGGTCCTAGCCAAAAACATTCAGTACTTC. Its protein is CASSTDRVLAKNIQYF.

This clone showed up just a few times. This rearrangement joins TRBV27 to TRBJ2-7; 12 bases fit TRBD2. This CDR3 is built from 14 residues. Per germline, CDR1 MNHEY and CDR2 SMNVEV (reference sequence). The ends lost 5 bases at V and 10 bases at J; junction bases unmatched: 9. The CDR3 spells CASSQGLAGYPQYF. The CDR3 DNA reads as TGTGCCAGCAGTCAGGGACTAGCGGGTTACCCCCAGTACTTC.